A single sample is the source of the 8 T cell receptor beta chains below, sequenced in a study of vaccination effects on CD4 cells after COVID-19. Which antigens these TCRs recognize remains unknown. Libraries were prepared by immunoSEQ multiplex PCR; TCRdb keeps only in-frame clonotypes and omits some of them. The sample holds just under 45,000 clones; around 80% are singletons and the top ten take 10% to 14%. ViraFEST expansion of antigen-specific CD4+ T cells with viral peptide pools preceded sequencing. With 9 to 11 days of culture completed, CD4+ T cells were isolated. Recipients of the vaccine had no prior SARS-CoV-2 infection and negative nucleocapsid antibodies. The sample here was CD4+ T cells from PBMCs cultured with SARS-CoV-2 spike peptides, taken before COVID-19 vaccination. The source of these receptors is a human donor who received a COVID-19 vaccine.

This rearrangement joins TRBV4-3 to TRBJ1-2; 9 nucleotides align to TRBD1. The CDR3 covers 15 residues. J gave up 4 bases and V 1 base, and 4 bases lay outside the gene matches. Germline CDR1 LGHNA, CDR2 YSLEER. Written as DNA, the CDR3 is TGCGCCAGCAGCCAAGGCCGGGACAGGGCCTATGGCTACACCTTC. Amino acids: CASSQGRDRAYGYTF.

This clone was recorded only once. The CDR3 spells CASSQGPGSYTF. CDR3 in DNA: TGTGCCAGCAGCCAAGGGCCAGGGAGCTACACCTTC. V and J are TRBV3-1 (or the pseudogene TRBV3-2) and TRBJ1-2, with D maybe TRBD1 (5 bases). The CDR3 has 12 amino acids. Between the trimmed V and J ends, which lost 1 base and 9 bases, there was a span of 9 bases. Per the germline V gene, CDR1 is LGHDT and CDR2 is YNNKEL (reference sequence).

The chain uses TRBV2 and TRBJ1-5, with 7 bases lining up with TRBD1. Germline V CDR1 and CDR2: SNHLY, FYNNEI. The CDR3 runs to 13 residues. The trim removed 9 bases at V and 2 bases at J, leaving 4 bases unmatched. The CDR3 spells CASSGQGNQPQHF. CDR3 coding DNA: TGTGCCAGTTCCGGACAGGGCAATCAGCCCCAGCATTTT.

This clone was counted a few times. This chain uses TRBV5-3 with TRBJ2-7; possible D gene TRBD2, 6 bases. TRBV5-3 carries the ORF label, with uncertain function. V was clipped by 3 bases and J by 7 bases, with 11 bases between them. The CDR3 totals 12 residues. The CDR3 DNA reads as TGTGCCAGAAGCTACCTCGGGGGTGAGCAGTACGTC. Translating it yields CARSYLGGEQYV.

This rearrangement joins TRBV6-5 to TRBJ1-5; D is uncertain. Germline V gene lookup returns CDR1 MNHEY and CDR2 SVGAGI. V lost 2 bases to trimming and J lost 2 bases, with 4 bases between them. This CDR3 has 13 residues. CDR3 loop: CASSYDGNQPQHF. The CDR3 coding sequence is TGTGCCAGCAGTTACGATGGCAATCAGCCCCAGCATTTT.

This rearrangement joins TRBV6-5 to TRBJ1-2; D remains unclear. With 0 bases removed from V and 5 bases from J, the gap between germline ends came to 16 bases. Germline V CDR1 and CDR2: MNHEY, SVGAGI. The CDR3 is made up of 16 amino acids. The CDR3 DNA is TGTGCCAGCAGTTACTCCCTCCAGTCTGGAGGATATGGCTACACCTTC. Translation: CASSYSLQSGGYGYTF.

The chain couples TRBV10-3 to TRBJ1-6, with TRBD1 matching 7 bases. The CDR3 loop spans 15 amino acids. J was trimmed by 7 bases and V by 3 bases; bases with no gene match: 6. Per the germline V gene, CDR1 is ENHRY and CDR2 is SYGVKD. The CDR3 DNA sequence: TGTGCCATCAGTGAAAGGGACAGCGCGAATTCACCCCTCCACTTT. Protein sequence: CAISERDSANSPLHF.

This chain uses TRBV9 with TRBJ2-3; D assignment may be TRBD1 or TRBD2 (6 bases each). V lost 0 bases and J 2 bases, leaving 10 bases between the germline ends. This CDR3 is 15 amino acids long. Germline assignment: CDR1 SGDLS and CDR2 YYNGEE. The DNA of the CDR3 is TGTGCCAGCAGCGTAGTAGGGGGGATCACAGATACGCAGTATTTT. Its translation: CASSVVGGITDTQYF.